Listed here are 3 T cell receptor beta chains from one sample, sequenced in a study of naive and memory T cell subsets (dated by TCRdb to 2015 to 2018). Using 3' ligation of a UMI-containing oligonucleotide to TCR cDNA, the study laid out a robust and sensitive protocol to amplify, sequence and analyze TCRs. Library construction relied on 5' RACE. Sequencer: Illumina MiSeq. The ligated cDNA was amplified in four rounds of PCR with nested alpha and beta constant region primers together with the SP2 primer. TCRdb redid the processing of the public reads, applying fastp at Q25 and MiXCR, and retained in-frame beta chains. Rows merge per CDR3 protein into single entries with the most common DNA and genes. The sample table contains 45,000 to 55,000 distinct CDR3 sequences; only one count was recorded for roughly 4.7% of them. About 0.8% of the sample belongs to the ten largest clones. The source of these receptors is a female donor in good health.

In this sample, this clonotype turned up many times. The gene calls are TRBV28 and TRBJ2-3; D ambiguous. CDR3 size: 19 residues. The V end lost 6 bases, the J end lost 3 bases, and 28 bases lay between the germline ends. Germline-derived CDR1 and CDR2 are MDHEN and SYDVKM. The CDR3 spells CASSPERKKHHFETDTQYF. The CDR3 DNA reads as TGTGCCAGCAGCCCCGAAAGGAAGAAACATCACTTCGAGACAGATACGCAGTATTTT.

This clonotype was seen repeatedly, ten times or more. V gene TRBV14 combines with J gene TRBJ2-6; tentative D call: TRBD1 (5 bases). This CDR3 is built from 18 residues. From germline, CDR1 is SGHDN and CDR2 FVKESK. V was clipped by 3 bases and J by 0 bases, with 15 bases between them. The CDR3 coding sequence is TGTGCCAGCAGCCATCGACAGCTCCAATACTCTGGGGCCAACGTCCTGACTTTC. Its translation is CASSHRQLQYSGANVLTF.

This clonotype was seen at least ten times. The chain has TRBV14 and TRBJ2-7, with 9 bases identical to TRBD2. CDR3 length: 13 amino acids. Unmatched junction bases numbered 3, after V lost 4 bases and J lost 5 bases. Germline V lookup: CDR1 SGHDN, CDR2 FVKESK. The CDR3 spells CASSRLAENEQYF. DNA for the CDR3: TGTGCCAGCAGCCGACTAGCGGAAAACGAGCAGTACTTC.